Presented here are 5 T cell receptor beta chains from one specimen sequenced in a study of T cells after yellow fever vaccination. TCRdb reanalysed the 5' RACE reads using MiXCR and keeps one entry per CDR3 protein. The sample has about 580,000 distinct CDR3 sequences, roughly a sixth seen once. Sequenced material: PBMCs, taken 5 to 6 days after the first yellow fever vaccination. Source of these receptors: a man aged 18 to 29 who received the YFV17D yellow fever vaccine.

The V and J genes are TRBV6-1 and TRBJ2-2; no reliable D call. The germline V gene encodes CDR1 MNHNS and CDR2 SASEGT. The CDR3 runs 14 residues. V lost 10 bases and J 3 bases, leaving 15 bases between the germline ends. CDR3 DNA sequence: TGTGCCACCATGACCGTTTCACACACCGGGGAGCTGTTTTTT. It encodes CATMTVSHTGELFF.

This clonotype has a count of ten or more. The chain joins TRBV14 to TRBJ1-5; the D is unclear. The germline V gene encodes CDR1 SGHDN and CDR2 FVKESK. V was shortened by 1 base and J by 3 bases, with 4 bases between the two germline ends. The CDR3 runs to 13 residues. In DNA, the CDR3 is TGTGCCAGCAGCCAAGGCCCCAATCAGCCCCAGCATTTT. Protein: CASSQGPNQPQHF.

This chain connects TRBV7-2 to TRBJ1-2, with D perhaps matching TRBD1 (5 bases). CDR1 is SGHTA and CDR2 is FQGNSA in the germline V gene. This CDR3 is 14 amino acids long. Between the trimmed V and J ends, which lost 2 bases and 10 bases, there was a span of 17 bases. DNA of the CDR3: TGTGCCAGCAGCTTATGGAACGGCAGGGAGTACTACACCTTC. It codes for CASSLWNGREYYTF.

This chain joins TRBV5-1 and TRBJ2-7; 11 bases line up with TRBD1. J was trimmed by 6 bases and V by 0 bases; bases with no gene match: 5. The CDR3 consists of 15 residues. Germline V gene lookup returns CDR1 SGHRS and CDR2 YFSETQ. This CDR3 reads CASSLAGTGGSEQYF. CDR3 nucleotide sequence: TGCGCCAGCAGCTTGGCGGGGACAGGGGGATCCGAGCAGTACTTC.

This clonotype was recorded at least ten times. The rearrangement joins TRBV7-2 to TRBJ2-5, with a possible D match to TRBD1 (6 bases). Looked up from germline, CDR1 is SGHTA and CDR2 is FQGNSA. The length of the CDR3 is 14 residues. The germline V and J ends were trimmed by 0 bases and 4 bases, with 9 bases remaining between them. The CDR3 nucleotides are TGTGCCAGCAGCTTAGCGCGAGGGGGAGAGACCCAGTACTTC. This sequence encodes CASSLARGGETQYF.